The clone carrying this T cell receptor (beta chain) showed up many times. The data stem from a study of CD8+CD57+ T cells in acquired aplastic anemia. Study information: Recorded DNA amounts for sorted CD4+ and CD8+ cells had an average of 3.2 ug.

Patients selected for sequencing had displayed CD8+CD57+ cell expansion by flow cytometry. Genomic DNA served as template for TCR beta VDJ and CDR3 profiling. TCRdb ran MiXCR on the reads and lists one entry per CDR3 protein. The sample lists about 75,000 distinct CDR3 sequences, around 70% occurring once. The TCR was taken from a human donor with aplastic anemia. The sequenced material came from sorted CD4+, CD8+, or CD8+CD57+ T cells (not recorded which) from PBMCs.

The CDR3 DNA is TGTGCCAGCAGTCCTTCTTATGGGGACAGACAAGAGACCCAGTACTTC. Translation gives CASSPSYGDRQETQYF. J is TRBJ2-5 and V is TRBV2, with 7 bases lining up with TRBD1. CDR3 length equals 16 residues. V was pared by 5 bases and J by 2 bases, with 11 bases of the junction left unmatched. Germline CDR1 is SNHLY and CDR2 is FYNNEI.